This entry lists 17 T cell receptor beta chains sequenced from one sample in a study of memory B cells and T cells in multiple sclerosis. These receptors' targets are unknown. CFSE-dim autoproliferating and CFSE-high non-proliferating T cells from unstimulated culture were sequenced separately. 5x10^7 CFSE-labeled PBMCs were cultured 7 to 8 days unstimulated, then replicate wells were pooled. Sequenced by immunoSEQ multiplex PCR; TCRdb stores in-frame clones only, minus some. The sample includes under 50,000 clones, about 80% of them seen just once. Sequenced: PBMCs from blood kept in culture. These receptors all stem from a human donor with multiple sclerosis.

The genes are TRBV6-5 and TRBJ1-5, with D hard to call. Germline CDR1 and CDR2: MNHEY and SVGAGI. Trimming removed 6 bases at V and 7 bases at J, with 13 bases between. This CDR3 contains 13 residues. The CDR3, as DNA: TGTGCCAGCAGGCCCGACCGATCCCAGCCCCAGCATTTT. Its translation is CASRPDRSQPQHF.

The chain uses TRBV7-2 and TRBJ2-5; 14 bases match TRBD2. This CDR3 has 17 amino acids. Looked up from germline, CDR1 is SGHTA and CDR2 is FQGNSA. The trim removed 2 bases at V and 1 base at J, leaving 3 bases unmatched. CDR3 in amino acids: CASSLTGLAGVQETQYF. As DNA, the CDR3 is TGTGCCAGCAGCTTAACGGGACTAGCGGGGGTCCAAGAGACCCAGTACTTC.

V is TRBV29-1 and J is TRBJ2-7, with D uncertain. The CDR3 extends over 14 amino acids. The germline CDR1 and CDR2 sequences are SQVTM and ANQGSEA. V was shortened by 5 bases and J by 5 bases, with 19 bases between the two germline ends. CDR3 nucleotides: TGCAGCGTTTTCGGCGGAAAAACCGCCGACGAGCAGTACTTC. Protein: CSVFGGKTADEQYF.

The chain has TRBV6-1 and TRBJ1-1, with a possible D match to TRBD1 (5 bases). The V gene lost 8 bases and the J gene lost 1 base, with 11 bases spanning the gap. CDR3 length equals 13 residues. Germline CDR1 reads MNHNS; CDR2 reads SASEGT. The CDR3 loop is CASATTANTEAFF. CDR3 in DNA: TGTGCCAGCGCGACGACAGCGAACACTGAAGCTTTCTTT.

The V call is TRBV2, the J call TRBJ1-1; 11 bases align to TRBD1. Germline CDR1 and CDR2: SNHLY and FYNNEI. The CDR3 length is 11 residues. The trim removed 5 bases at V and 11 bases at J, leaving 1 base unmatched. The CDR3 DNA follows: TGTGCCAGCAGTTGGGACAGGGGGGCTTTCTTT. The encoded protein is CASSWDRGAFF.

This clone came up once. The chain links TRBV5-1 to TRBJ1-2, with 12 positions matching TRBD1. Looked up from germline, CDR1 is SGHRS and CDR2 is YFSETQ. The CDR3 length is 14 residues. V was clipped by 4 bases and J by 4 bases; unmatched bases: 2. The CDR3 loop reads CASSGTGGSYGYTF. In nucleotides, the CDR3 is TGCGCCAGCAGCGGGACAGGGGGCAGCTATGGCTACACCTTC.

The chain has TRBV2 and TRBJ1-1; TRBD1 is a possible D gene (5 bases). The ends were cut back, 6 bases at V and 4 bases at J, with 9 bases in the middle. The CDR3 length is 12 residues. Per the germline V gene, CDR1 is SNHLY and CDR2 is FYNNEI. The CDR3 coding sequence is TGTGCCAGCAGGACAACAGGCACTGAAGCTTTCTTT. It specifies CASRTTGTEAFF.

The chain recombines TRBV9 with TRBJ2-2; D remains ambiguous. Germline lookup yields CDR1 SGDLS and CDR2 YYNGEE. CDR3 length equals 14 residues. The V end was cut by 0 bases, the J end by 5 bases, with 8 bases between. CDR3 protein: CASSVGQLTGELFF. Here the CDR3 DNA reads TGTGCCAGCAGCGTAGGTCAGCTAACCGGGGAGCTGTTTTTT.

The chain links TRBV6-5 to TRBJ1-5; D call uncertain. The V gene's germline CDR1 is MNHEY and CDR2 SVGAGI. Trimming shortened V by 2 bases and J by 4 bases, and 9 bases separated the two germline ends. This CDR3 is 14 amino acids long. The CDR3 loop is CASSYGVGNQPQHF. In DNA, the CDR3 is TGTGCCAGCAGTTACGGGGTAGGTAATCAGCCCCAGCATTTT.

V and J are TRBV6-5 and TRBJ2-3; D gene unclear. The germline gives CDR1 MNHEY, CDR2 SVGAGI. The ends were cut back, 9 bases at V and 2 bases at J, with 12 bases in the middle. CDR3 length equals 13 residues. The CDR3 DNA reads as TGTGCCAGGCGAGACGGGTTCACAGATACGCAGTATTTT. This encodes CARRDGFTDTQYF.

The chain employs TRBV28 and TRBJ1-4; perhaps TRBD1 as D (6 bases). Trimming cost V 7 bases and J 11 bases, with 17 bases left between them. The germline V gene encodes CDR1 MDHEN and CDR2 SYDVKM. The CDR3 contains 13 residues. This CDR3 is CASNTSGGRKLFF. The CDR3 DNA is TGTGCCAGCAATACCTCCGGGGGCCGGAAACTGTTTTTT.

This clone was found a few times. The V gene is TRBV7-9, the J gene TRBJ2-3; 7 bases are shared with TRBD2. The CDR3 runs to 15 residues. The V segment lost 4 bases and the J segment 8 bases; nucleotides outside the gene matches: 12. Germline V gene sequence: CDR1 SEHNR, CDR2 FQNEAQ (reference sequence). This CDR3 reads CASSSLADHLTTQYF. The DNA of the CDR3 is TGTGCCAGCAGCTCCCTAGCGGACCATTTGACTACGCAGTATTTT.

The rearrangement links TRBV5-4 to TRBJ2-5, with D possibly TRBD2 on 5 matching bases. The CDR3 runs 13 residues. Germline V gene data show CDR1 as SGHNT and CDR2 as YYREEE (reference sequence). The V end was cut by 3 bases, the J end by 5 bases, with 11 bases between. As DNA, the CDR3 is TGTGCCAGCAGCTCTGGACTGAGGGAGACCCAGTACTTC. Encoded protein: CASSSGLRETQYF.

The rearrangement joins TRBV28 to TRBJ2-7, with TRBD2 as a possible D gene (6 bases). CDR3 length equals 10 residues. Germline CDR1 reads MDHEN; CDR2 reads SYDVKM. V was cut by 5 bases and J by 7 bases, with 6 bases left in between. For the CDR3, the DNA is TGTGCCAGCAGTGGGGGGGAGCAGTACTTC. This codes for CASSGGEQYF.

This chain uses TRBV4-2 with TRBJ1-5; 10 nucleotides agree with TRBD1. Germline V gene lookup returns CDR1 LGHNA and CDR2 YNFKEQ. The CDR3 length is 16 residues. Losses at the gene ends were 3 bases for V and 6 bases for J; bases not matched to a gene: 8. The CDR3 nucleotides are TGTGCCAGCAGCCAGAACCGACAGGGGGCCGCTCAGCCCCAGCATTTT. As protein: CASSQNRQGAAQPQHF.

The genes are TRBV6-5 and TRBJ2-1; 10 positions match TRBD2. V lost 4 bases to trimming and J lost 3 bases; unmatched junction nucleotides: 0. The CDR3 runs 14 residues. Germline V CDR1 and CDR2: MNHEY, SVGAGI. The CDR3 DNA follows: TGTGCCAGCAGTTTAGCGGGGGGCTACAATGAGCAGTTCTTC. This encodes CASSLAGGYNEQFF.

In its sample, this clone was seen a few times. V is TRBV7-9 and J is TRBJ2-6; 12 positions agree with TRBD1. The CDR3 consists of 17 residues. Germline trimming cut 5 bases from V and 1 base from J; bases unmatched to any gene: 3. Germline assignment: CDR1 SEHNR and CDR2 FQNEAQ (reference sequence). The CDR3 here is CASSRGQGASGANVLTF. The CDR3 DNA is TGTGCCAGCAGCAGGGGACAGGGGGCGTCTGGGGCCAACGTCCTGACTTTC.